Listed below are T cell receptor beta chains from one sample, sequenced in a study of shared T cell receptors in the human thymus. Method: immunoSEQ multiplex PCR; TCRdb's copy keeps in-frame clones and lacks some. The sample consists of hundreds of thousands of clones, around nine tenths of them appearing once. These same data were also listed under a study on human thymus T cells.

Sample: thymocytes. All receptors derive from a boy younger than two with a congenital heart defect. The CDR3 runs from the conserved cysteine through the conserved F or W. D genes are given only for firm matches. Expanded clones are given a class, and other clones once, few, many or no size at all.

V,size,J,D,CDR3,DNA
TRBV18,-,TRBJ1-4,-,CASSHGQPEKLFF,TGTGCCAGCTCCCACGGACAGCCTGAAAAACTGTTTTTT
TRBV5-4,-,TRBJ2-4,TRBD2,CASSLELAGGGAKNIQYF,TGTGCCAGCAGCTTGGAACTAGCGGGAGGGGGAGCCAAAAACATTCAGTACTTC
TRBV14,-,TRBJ2-1,TRBD2,CASTQGTSGRSQEQFF,TGTGCCTCTACCCAGGGGACTAGCGGGAGAAGCCAGGAGCAGTTCTTC
TRBV10-3,-,TRBJ2-7,-,CAISGGLFSYEQYF,TGTGCCATCAGTGGCGGGCTTTTTTCCTACGAGCAGTACTTC
TRBV5-4,-,TRBJ2-5,TRBD2,CASSTTLTSGNLGETQYF,TGTGCCAGCAGCACCACCTTGACTAGCGGGAATTTGGGAGAGACCCAGTACTTC
TRBV4-1,-,TRBJ2-3,TRBD2,CASSQSTSGRHDTQYF,TGCGCCAGCAGCCAGTCAACTAGCGGGAGACACGATACGCAGTATTTT
TRBV7-2,few,TRBJ1-5,-,CASSLDPGEQPQHF,TGTGCCAGCAGCTTAGATCCGGGGGAGCAGCCCCAGCATTTT
TRBV2,-,TRBJ2-7,-,CASIPSGEGTYEQYF,TGTGCCAGCATCCCGTCCGGGGAAGGGACCTACGAGCAGTACTTC
TRBV5-5,once,TRBJ2-7,TRBD2,CASQQTHSGGNGEQYF,TGTGCCAGTCAACAAACTCATTCCGGGGGGAACGGCGAGCAGTACTTC
TRBV21-1,few,TRBJ1-5,-,CASSKERVWQGWLSNQPQHF,TGTGCCAGCAGCAAAGAGAGAGTTTGGCAGGGGTGGCTTAGCAATCAGCCCCAGCATTTT
TRBV19,-,TRBJ1-1,TRBD1,CASQPTKDRAPEAFF,TGTGCCAGTCAACCAACTAAGGACAGGGCCCCTGAAGCTTTCTTT
TRBV27,-,TRBJ2-1,TRBD2,CASSRTSAHEQFF,TGTGCCAGCAGCCGGACTAGTGCGCATGAGCAGTTCTTC
TRBV4-2,-,TRBJ2-2,TRBD2,CASSHRRLAGGDTGELFF,TGTGCCAGCAGCCACCGAAGACTAGCGGGAGGGGACACCGGGGAGCTGTTTTTT
TRBV21-1,-,TRBJ2-7,-,CASSKAQHRGPNEQYF,TGTGCCAGCAGCAAAGCCCAACACAGGGGGCCCAACGAGCAGTACTTC
TRBV12-5,-,TRBJ2-7,TRBD1,CASGLTGGGEQYF,TGTGCTAGTGGTTTGACAGGGGGCGGAGAGCAGTACTTC
TRBV21-1,-,TRBJ2-1,-,CASSPRLSSGFYNEQFF,TGTGCCAGCAGCCCAAGACTGTCGAGCGGGTTCTACAATGAGCAGTTCTTC
TRBV19,-,TRBJ1-1,TRBD1,CASSCRTGAGTEAFF,TGTGCCAGTAGTTGCCGGACAGGGGCGGGCACTGAAGCTTTCTTT
TRBV10-2,-,TRBJ2-4,TRBD1,CASSESSGTGATLAKNIQYF,TGCGCCAGCAGTGAGAGCTCCGGGACAGGGGCGACTCTAGCCAAAAACATTCAGTACTTC
TRBV28,few,TRBJ2-7,-,CASTTSAGTEMSSYEQYF,TGTGCCAGCACCACTTCCGCGGGCACAGAGATGAGCTCCTACGAGCAGTACTTC
TRBV5-1,-,TRBJ2-7,TRBD2,CASSWSGNLYEQYF,TGCGCCAGCAGCTGGAGCGGGAATCTCTACGAGCAGTACTTC